The rows below give T cell receptor beta chains drawn from one sample of a study of blood T cell repertoires in COVID-19. Sequenced by immunoSEQ multiplex PCR; TCRdb stores in-frame clones only, minus some. Among around 58,000 clones listed, roughly 83% were seen once. Sequencing was performed on peripheral blood. These receptors were taken from a human donor in a cohort sampled during active COVID-19. Both conserved end residues are part of each CDR3. A D gene is named only where the DNA matches it firmly. Only some rows state a clone size, as once, few, many or a class for expanded clones.

>TRBJ1-6|TRBV3-1/TRBV3-2|-|-
CASSQSPPGDSYNSPLHF
TGTGCCAGCAGCCAAAGCCCACCGGGGGATTCCTATAATTCACCCCTCCACTTT
>TRBJ1-3|TRBV4-3|few|-
CASSQKQDLSGNTIYF
TGCGCCAGCAGCCAAAAACAGGATCTCTCTGGAAACACCATATATTTT
>TRBJ1-2|TRBV14|-|-
CASSQDAGSVYGYTF
TGTGCCAGCAGCCAAGATGCGGGGTCCGTCTATGGCTACACCTTC
>TRBJ2-3|TRBV19|-|-
CASNLGAPSTDTQYF
TGTGCCAGTAACCTGGGAGCGCCAAGCACAGATACGCAGTATTTT
>TRBJ2-3|TRBV5-4|once|-
CASSLGGTGKFTDTQYF
TGTGCCAGCAGCTTGGGCGGGACTGGAAAATTCACAGATACGCAGTATTTT
>TRBJ2-1|TRBV7-3|-|TRBD2
CASSLMGLAGDYNEQFF
TGTGCCAGCAGCTTAATGGGACTAGCGGGGGATTACAATGAGCAGTTCTTC
>TRBJ1-2|TRBV25-1|-|-
CASSEEDRPNYGYTF
TGTGCCAGCAGTGAAGAGGACAGACCTAACTATGGCTACACCTTC
>TRBJ2-1|TRBV27|-|-
CASSRGLGGEQFF
TGTGCCAGCAGTAGGGGCTTAGGGGGTGAGCAGTTCTTC
>TRBJ2-2|TRBV7-2|-|-
CASSLGPGASNTGELFF
TGTGCCAGCAGCTTAGGGCCAGGGGCCTCGAACACCGGGGAGCTGTTTTTT
>TRBJ1-3|TRBV27|-|TRBD1
CASSRIGTVSGNTIYF
TGTGCCAGCAGTCGAATTGGGACAGTCTCTGGAAACACCATATATTTT
>TRBJ2-1|TRBV30|-|TRBD1
CAWSVGTGALNEQFF
TGTGCCTGGAGTGTGGGGACAGGGGCCCTGAATGAGCAGTTCTTC
>TRBJ2-7|TRBV5-1|-|TRBD1
CASSRTGGEQYF
TGCGCCAGCAGCCGGACAGGTGGCGAGCAGTACTTC
>TRBJ1-4|TRBV28|-|-
CASTSADTLGDEKLFF
TGTGCCAGCACTAGCGCAGATACCTTGGGCGATGAAAAACTGTTTTTT
>TRBJ2-5|TRBV7-2|-|-
CASSWPGETQYF
TGTGCCAGCAGCTGGCCAGGGGAGACCCAGTACTTC
>TRBJ2-3|TRBV19|once|TRBD2
CARLVLTSGGWIPTDTQYF
TGTGCCAGACTTGTGCTGACTAGCGGGGGATGGATTCCCACAGATACGCAGTATTTT
>TRBJ1-4|TRBV3-1/TRBV3-2|-|-
CASSPSEGEKLFF
TGTGCCAGCAGTCCTTCAGAGGGTGAAAAACTGTTTTTT